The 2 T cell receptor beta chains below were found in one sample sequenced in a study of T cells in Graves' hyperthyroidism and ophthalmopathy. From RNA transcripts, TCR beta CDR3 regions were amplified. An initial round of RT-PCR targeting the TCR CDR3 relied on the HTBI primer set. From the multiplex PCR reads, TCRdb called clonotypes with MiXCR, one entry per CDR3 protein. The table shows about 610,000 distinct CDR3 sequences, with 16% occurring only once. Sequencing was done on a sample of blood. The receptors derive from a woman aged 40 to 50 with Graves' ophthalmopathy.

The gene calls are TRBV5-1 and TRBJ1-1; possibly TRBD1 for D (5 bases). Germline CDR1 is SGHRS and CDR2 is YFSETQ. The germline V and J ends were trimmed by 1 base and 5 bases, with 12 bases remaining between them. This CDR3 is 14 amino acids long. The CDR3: CASSLQGGRTEAFF. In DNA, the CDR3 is TGCGCCAGCAGCTTGCAGGGAGGAAGGACTGAAGCTTTCTTT.

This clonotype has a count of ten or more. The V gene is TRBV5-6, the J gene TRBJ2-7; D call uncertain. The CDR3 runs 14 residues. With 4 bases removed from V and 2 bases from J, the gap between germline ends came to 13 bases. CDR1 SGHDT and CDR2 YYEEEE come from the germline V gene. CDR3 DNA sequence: TGTGCCAGCAGCGCCGGAACCGAGACCTACGAGCAGTACTTC. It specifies CASSAGTETYEQYF.